The rows below give T cell receptor beta chains drawn from one sample of a study of blood T cell repertoires in COVID-19. Generated by immunoSEQ multiplex PCR, the TCRdb table keeps only in-frame clones and is missing some. This table has 100,000 to 150,000 clones, more than 75% appearing once. The specimen sequenced was peripheral blood. The source is a man aged 55 to 70 with acute or convalescent COVID-19. Both conserved end residues are part of each CDR3.

j_call: TRBJ2-2; v_call: TRBV9; cdr3_aa: CASSVLGLAGGTGELFF
j_call: TRBJ2-3; v_call: TRBV7-3; cdr3_aa: CASSSTGTGGNTDTQYF
j_call: TRBJ2-7; v_call: TRBV18; cdr3_aa: CASSPGTAYEQYF
j_call: TRBJ2-4; v_call: TRBV7-6; cdr3_aa: CASSPGLAGGWAKNIQYF
j_call: TRBJ1-5; v_call: TRBV12-3/TRBV12-4; cdr3_aa: CASSRQGAQPQHF
j_call: TRBJ1-6; v_call: TRBV28; cdr3_aa: CASMTGAHSPLHF
j_call: TRBJ1-2; v_call: TRBV3-1/TRBV3-2; cdr3_aa: CASSHRGTGVNGYTF
j_call: TRBJ2-1; v_call: TRBV7-2; cdr3_aa: CASSFLGGSYNEQFF
j_call: TRBJ2-3; v_call: TRBV27; cdr3_aa: CASSPRVAGGGSTDTQYF
j_call: TRBJ2-1; v_call: TRBV10-3; cdr3_aa: CAISESTGSGNEQFF
j_call: TRBJ1-1; v_call: TRBV9; cdr3_aa: CASSPPSRLAWNGNTEAFF
j_call: TRBJ1-1; v_call: TRBV6-2/TRBV6-3; cdr3_aa: CASSRLRNTEAFF
j_call: TRBJ1-1; v_call: TRBV6-1; cdr3_aa: CASSDGTGGAGTEAFF
j_call: TRBJ2-4; v_call: TRBV4-2; cdr3_aa: CASSYSDGGRGAKNIQYF